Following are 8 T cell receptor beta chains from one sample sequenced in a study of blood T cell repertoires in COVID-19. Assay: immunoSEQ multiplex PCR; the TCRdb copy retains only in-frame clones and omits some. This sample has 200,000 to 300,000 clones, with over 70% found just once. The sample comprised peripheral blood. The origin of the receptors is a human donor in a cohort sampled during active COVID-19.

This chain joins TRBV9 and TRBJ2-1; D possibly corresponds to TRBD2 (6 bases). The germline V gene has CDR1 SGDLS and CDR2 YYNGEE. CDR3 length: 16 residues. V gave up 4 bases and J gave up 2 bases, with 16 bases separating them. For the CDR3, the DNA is TGTGCCAGCAGCCCGGGGGAGGAAGTAACCTACAATGAGCAGTTCTTC. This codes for CASSPGEEVTYNEQFF. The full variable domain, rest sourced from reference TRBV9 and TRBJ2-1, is DSGVTQTPKHLITATGQRVTLRCSPRSGDLSVYWYQQSLDQGLQFLIQYYNGEERAKGNILERFSAQQFPDLHSELNLSSLELGDSALYFCASSPGEEVTYNEQFFGPGTRLTVL.

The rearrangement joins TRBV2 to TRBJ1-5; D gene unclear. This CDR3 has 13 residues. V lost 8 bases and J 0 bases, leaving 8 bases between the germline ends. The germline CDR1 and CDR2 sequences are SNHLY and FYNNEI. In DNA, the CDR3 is TGTGCCAGCCGAGAGTATAGCAATCAGCCCCAGCATTTT. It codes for CASREYSNQPQHF.

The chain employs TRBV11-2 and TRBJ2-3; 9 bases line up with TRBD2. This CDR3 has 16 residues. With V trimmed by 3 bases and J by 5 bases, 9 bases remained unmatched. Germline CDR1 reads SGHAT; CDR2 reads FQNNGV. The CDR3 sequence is CASSFESGGSVDTQYF. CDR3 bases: TGTGCCAGCAGCTTCGAAAGCGGGGGGAGTGTAGATACGCAGTATTTT.

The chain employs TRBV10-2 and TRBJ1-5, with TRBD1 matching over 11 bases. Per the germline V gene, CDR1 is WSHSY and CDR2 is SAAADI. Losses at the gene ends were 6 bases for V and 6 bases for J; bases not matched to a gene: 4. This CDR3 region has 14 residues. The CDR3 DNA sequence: TGCGCCAGCAGGCCGGACAGGGGGCGTCAGCCCCAGCATTTT. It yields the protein CASRPDRGRQPQHF.

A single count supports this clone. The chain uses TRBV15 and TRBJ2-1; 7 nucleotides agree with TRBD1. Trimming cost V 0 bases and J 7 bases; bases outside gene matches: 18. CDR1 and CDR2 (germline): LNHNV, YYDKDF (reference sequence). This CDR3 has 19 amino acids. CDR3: CATSRDMLVLGTDGNEQFF. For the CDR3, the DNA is TGTGCCACCAGCAGAGATATGCTAGTCCTAGGGACAGACGGTAATGAGCAGTTCTTC. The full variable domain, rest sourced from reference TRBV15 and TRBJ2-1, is DAMVIQNPRYQVTQFGKPVTLSCSQTLNHNVMYWYQQKSSQAPKLLFHYYDKDFNNEADTPDNFQSRRPNTSFCFLDIRSPGLGDTAMYLCATSRDMLVLGTDGNEQFFGPGTRLTVL.

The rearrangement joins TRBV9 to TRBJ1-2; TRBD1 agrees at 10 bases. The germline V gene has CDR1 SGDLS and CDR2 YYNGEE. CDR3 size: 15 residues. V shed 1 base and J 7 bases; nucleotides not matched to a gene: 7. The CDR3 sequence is CASSVIRDRGGGYTF. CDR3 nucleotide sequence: TGTGCCAGCAGCGTAATCCGGGACAGGGGCGGTGGCTACACCTTC.

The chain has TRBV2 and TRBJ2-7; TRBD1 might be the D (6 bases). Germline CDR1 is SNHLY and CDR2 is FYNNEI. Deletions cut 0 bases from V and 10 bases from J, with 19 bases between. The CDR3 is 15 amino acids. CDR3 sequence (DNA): TGTGCCAGCAGTGAAGCGGGGTGGTCTCAGGGGCTTCAGTACTTC. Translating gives CASSEAGWSQGLQYF.

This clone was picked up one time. The CDR3 DNA follows: TGTGCCAGCAGCCAACTTTCGGGGGGCCGCACAGATACGCAGTATTTT. It is translated as CASSQLSGGRTDTQYF. The chain joins TRBV4-2 to TRBJ2-3; tentative D call: TRBD2 (7 bases). Germline-derived CDR1 and CDR2 are LGHNA and YNFKEQ. V gave up 2 bases and J gave up 1 base, with 13 bases separating them. The CDR3 totals 16 residues.